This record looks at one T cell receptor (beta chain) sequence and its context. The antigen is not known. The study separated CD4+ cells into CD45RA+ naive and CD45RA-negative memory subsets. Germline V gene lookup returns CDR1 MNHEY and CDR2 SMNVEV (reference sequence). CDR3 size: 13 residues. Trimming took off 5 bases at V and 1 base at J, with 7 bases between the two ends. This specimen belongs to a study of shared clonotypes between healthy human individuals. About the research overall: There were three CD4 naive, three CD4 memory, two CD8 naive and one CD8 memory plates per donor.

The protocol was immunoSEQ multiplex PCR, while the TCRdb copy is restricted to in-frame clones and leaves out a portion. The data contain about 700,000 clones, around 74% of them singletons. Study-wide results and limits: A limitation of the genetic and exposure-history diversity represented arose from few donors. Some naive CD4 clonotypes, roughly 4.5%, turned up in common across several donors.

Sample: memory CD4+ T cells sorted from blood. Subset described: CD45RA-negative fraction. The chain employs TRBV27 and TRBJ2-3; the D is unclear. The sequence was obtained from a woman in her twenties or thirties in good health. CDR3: CASSQRGTDTQYF. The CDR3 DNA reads TGTGCCAGCAGTCAAAGGGGCACAGATACGCAGTATTTT.